The source of this TCR beta chain is a study of early stage breast cancer tumors. A few counts support this clone. Profiled with immunoSEQ multiplex PCR; TCRdb holds only in-frame clones, not every one. The data hold about 72,000 clones, with roughly 80% observed a single time. The TCR was taken from a person aged 55 to 69 with breast cancer. The sample was blood.

As DNA, the CDR3 is TGCGCCAGCAGCACCTGGACAGGGGACGAGGGCTACACCTTC. It is translated as CASSTWTGDEGYTF. The chain carries TRBV5-1 and TRBJ1-2; 9 positions match TRBD1. This CDR3 region has 14 residues. V trimming: 4 bases; J trimming: 8 bases; junction bases outside the gene matches: 9. Germline V gives CDR1 SGHRS, CDR2 YFSETQ.